This paragraph reports one TCR beta chain. It lacks a known antigen. The input lacks base qualities; no much larger clone sits a single base away. The sample belongs to a study of long-term antiretroviral therapy in people with HIV (dated by TCRdb to between 2021 and 2024). Concerning the study at large: Collection of the earliest samples took place about a decade ahead of the 2015 WHO recommendation for immediate ART, at a time when ART was typically delayed until CD4 counts fell. A retrospective serial study tested whether ART initiation and durable HIV suppression were associated with changes in peripheral blood TRB repertoire composition and diversity. A total of roughly 200 cryopreserved PBMC samples came from approximately 30 adults with confirmed HIV infection and were collected serially over a mean of roughly six years (range 1-12). Of the roughly 30 participants with HIV, some 12 were female. No cross-contamination during QIAcube processing was shown when test extractions of a monoclonal T-cell line were performed alongside about 30 polyclonal samples. Paper-wide results and their limitations: Starting ART was linked to a significant rise in TRB diversity, yet even after long-term ART the diversity remained significantly lower than in transplant donor controls. Expanded TRB clones identified before ART initiation dominated the repertoire at all time points, although this dominance fluctuated and declined in many PLHIV after ART. Because pre-ART samples had limited cell numbers, profiling was done on unsorted PBMC rather than on sorted CD4+ and CD8+ T cells. No data were available on ART adherence, viral resistance or therapy changes, limiting inferences about post-ART repertoire changes. Since PBMC availability was limited, sequencing covered only the TCR beta chain, with no alpha chain pairing. HIV repertoires had narrower CDR3 length ranges than controls, and the network structure suggested an antigen-experienced repertoire that shifted only slightly toward naive after ART. The samples span the years 2004 to 2017, and the ART regimens used at that time may not be as effective as current regimens.

Sequencing of the TRB variable region was done with the immunoSEQ hsTCRB v3.0 assay at survey level resolution. The targeted TRB sequencing depth was roughly 40,000-55,000 T-cell genomes per sample. An Illumina MiSeq with a v3 150-cycle kit was used to sequence the pooled TRB libraries. Concerning the study's data processing: Repertoire analysis was performed in R inside a reproducible Nextflow workflow that covered QC, data transformation and analysis. LymphoSeq2, an R package for exploring AIRR-Seq data, was used to implement the custom analyses. A few samples yielding fewer than 5000 total TRB sequences were excluded, leaving around 190 analyzed HIV repertoires. Of the roughly 180 retained HIV repertoires, roughly 61 were collected before and 120 to 130 after ART initiation. Repertoires were downsampled to 5000 TRB nucleotide sequences, and summary statistics were averaged over 100 downsampling iterations. Only TRB sequences with CDR3 regions of at least seven amino acids were retained for analysis. Diversity was assessed using a clonality score derived from Shannon entropy and using the Gini coefficient. In the repertoire networks, any two of the top 5000 CDR3 amino acid sequences were linked whenever the two sequences differed by an edit distance of one. For TRB CDR3 amino acid sequences, antigen specificity groups and MHC restriction were predicted with GLIPH2. Known CMV, EBV, HIV or tissue antigen associations were flagged by matching CDR3 amino acid sequences against VDJdb and McPAS-TCR. Pre-ART, post-ART and control groups were compared with Wilcoxon signed-rank tests and Holm-Bonferroni correction. TCRdb's version of the immuneACCESS table is confined to in-frame rearrangements and falls short of the full clone set. An unresolved V gene accounts for under half of the shortfall where checked; the remainder is of unknown origin. Clone size and the V and J calls come from that table; the DNA yielded D and trimming. The sample records about 20,000 clones, 80% to 85% of which are singletons. The top ten constitute around 3.7% of the sample.

CDR1 and CDR2, per the germline V gene, are MGHDK and SYGVNS. Cut back by 6 bases and 3 bases, the V and J ends lie 20 bases apart. Reading from cysteine to phenylalanine, the CDR3 counts 17 amino acids. The read is trimmed to its CDR3 DNA, 51 bases read in frame from base 1. Inclusion was restricted to participants for whom at least one PBMC sample before ART initiation and at least two post-ART samples were available. Treatment was received in the United States of America by all participants with HIV. Before DNA extraction, cryopreserved samples of about 1-10 million PBMC were thawed and washed. At the time of the earliest PBMC sample, participants with HIV were aged between 23 and 54 years. PBMC samples were contributed by each participant from 1-4 timepoints before ART initiation and 2-8 timepoints after ART initiation, with a median of 7 samples. For every participant, serial HIV viral load, CD4+ T-cell count, ART history and demographic data were obtained. Genomic DNA was extracted from unsorted PBMC with a Qiagen kit on a QIAcube, processed in batches of 12 samples.

The chain uses TRBV25-1 and TRBJ2-2, with a tentative D gene TRBD1 over 5 matching bases. The TCR originated in a woman between 45 and 60 years old with HIV. Sample: unsorted PBMCs, taken 1.9 years after starting antiretroviral therapy. This receptor has the CDR3 CASRTHGRDGYTGELFF. The DNA reads TGTGCCAGCAGGACTCACGGCAGGGATGGGTACACCGGGGAGCTGTTTTTT.